Listed below are T cell receptor beta chains from one sample, sequenced in a study of blood T cell repertoires in COVID-19. TCRdb keeps only in-frame clones here, not all; method: immunoSEQ multiplex PCR. The table includes about 220,000 clones, about 81% detected once. Sequenced sample: peripheral blood. The source of these receptors is a woman between 65 and 79 years old with COVID-19, enrolled during active disease. The conserved cysteine and the conserved F or W are not part of the CDR3 here. Fields, in order: V gene, J gene, CDR3 protein.

>TRBV2|TRBJ1-4
ASREDGEKLF
>TRBV19|TRBJ1-5
ASSIARRSGTLLRPQH
>TRBV12-2|TRBJ1-4
ASRPSTAWGPTNEKLF
>TRBV7-9|TRBJ2-5
ASSSLRTRQETQY
>TRBV19|TRBJ2-5
ASTLTGGPVETQY
>TRBV7-8|TRBJ1-6
ASSLVQNSPLH
>TRBV2|TRBJ2-6
AEGSGANVLT
>TRBV5-1|TRBJ1-3
ASSLVGGQYGNTIY
>TRBV3-1/TRBV3-2|TRBJ1-6
ASSRADRNNSPLH
>TRBV7-2|TRBJ1-1
ASSPSTGSTEAF